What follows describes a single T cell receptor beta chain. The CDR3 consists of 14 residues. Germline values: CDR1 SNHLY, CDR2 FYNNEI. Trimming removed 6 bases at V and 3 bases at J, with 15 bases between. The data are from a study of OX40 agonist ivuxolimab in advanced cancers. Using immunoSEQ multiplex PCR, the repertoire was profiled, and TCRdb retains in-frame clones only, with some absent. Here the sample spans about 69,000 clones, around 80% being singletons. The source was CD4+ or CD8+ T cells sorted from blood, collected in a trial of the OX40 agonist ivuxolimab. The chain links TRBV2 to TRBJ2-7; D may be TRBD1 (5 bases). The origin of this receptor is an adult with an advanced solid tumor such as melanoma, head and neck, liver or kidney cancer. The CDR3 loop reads CASRDTSTDYEQYF. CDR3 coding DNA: TGTGCCAGCAGGGACACGTCGACGGACTACGAGCAGTACTTC.